Listed here is a single T cell receptor beta chain. There is no known antigen for this receptor. No per-base quality is available; no much larger clone lies one base away. Libraries were constructed by the immunoSEQ multiplex PCR assay. The multiplex PCR relied on a mix of 60 forward primers for TCR Vbeta segments and 13 reverse primers for TCR Jbeta segments. The CDR3 region of rearranged TCR beta genes was amplified from genomic DNA with a multiplex PCR assay. The amplified TCR beta libraries were sequenced on the Illumina HiSeq System as 87-base-pair reads. The source study handled its data this way. In a later analysis, around 80 million unique TCR beta chains were counted across the approximately 640 repertoires, and about 9.9 million of these chains were shared by at least two donors. Raw reads were error-corrected and collapsed into unique sequences with a nearest-neighbor algorithm that merged closely related sequences to remove PCR and sequencing errors. To assign V, D and J gene segments, CDR3 sequences were aligned to IMGT reference sequences. Each retained sequence needed at least a six-nucleotide match to both a V gene segment and a J gene segment. A rearrangement counted as productive if the CDR3 had no stop codons and remained in frame with V and J, and every other rearrangement counted as non-productive. CDR3 was defined according to IMGT convention as the region running from the second conserved V-encoded cysteine to the conserved J-encoded phenylalanine. The earlier analysis of more than 450 of the donors excluded sequences that lacked an unambiguous match to a single V gene segment. An earlier analysis of a few hundred of the donors called V segments functional above 56.7% productive rearrangements and segregating when the between-donor standard deviation exceeded 5%. A statistical classification framework was built to diagnose cytomegalovirus status from the catalog of TCR beta chain sequences. A later analysis assigned V and J genes by comparing TCR nucleotide sequences with IMGT/GENE-DB human TR gene sequences. Using the TCRdist pipeline, a later analysis assigned CDR3 sequences along with most-parsimonious VDJ recombination scenarios. In a later analysis, each TCR beta chain was defined by its CDR3 amino acid sequence together with its V-gene family, and reads without a unique V-gene family were excluded. A later analysis removed several hundred highly shared, low-generation-probability nucleotide sequences to deal with suspected cross-contamination and a sequencing artifact. A later analysis calculated a clonal expansion index for each public chain from normalized within-repertoire ranks of inferred template counts. A later analysis computed generation probabilities with a VDJ recombination model fitted to out-of-frame rearrangements, and checked the results against IGoR. Hypergeometric tests were used in a later analysis to score TCR-TCR, TCR-HLA and TCR-CMV co-occurrence, with a repertoire-size bias correction applied to the TCR pairs. False discovery rates were estimated in a later analysis by permuting HLA or CMV assignments 20 times. A later analysis grouped co-occurring TCRs with DBSCAN, adding TCRdist sequence similarity when clustering within HLA-allele-positive subsets. Repertoires with fewer than 30,000 or more than 120,000 public chains were left out of co-occurrence clustering, as were five repertoires with anomalous nucleotide sharing. In TCRdb, the immuneACCESS table is reduced to in-frame sequences with V and J assigned. These tables do not hold every clone; where another copy was compared, an unresolved V gene accounts for under half, and the others remain unexplained. The DNA was the basis for D and trimming; V, J and clone size are from that table. The sample has 200,000 or so clones on record, about three quarters of them singletons. Less than 2.5% of the sample rests with the top ten.

The cohort consisted of hundreds of healthy bone marrow donors. At the time of sampling, every cohort member was nominally healthy, though immune exposures that went unrecorded were likely present. The donor was CMV seropositive and was included in the group of 250 to 350 seropositive cohort members. Every donor gave a peripheral blood sample, and the peripheral blood mononuclear cells from that sample were used for TCR beta sequencing. The Qiagen DNeasy Blood Extraction Kit was used to extract genomic DNA from the blood cell samples. This sample was taken from a study of cytomegalovirus exposure and HLA in healthy donors (dated by TCRdb to about 2017). Looking at the study overall: An earlier analysis of some 550 of the donors reported approximately 270 Gb of sequence data and roughly 100 million unique TCR beta sequences from roughly 180 million T cells. About 300 gigabases of sequencing data and 70 million to 85 million unique TCR sequences were included in an early release covering several hundred HLA-typed donors. Of the 300 to 450 genotyped donors, 81% were placed in the genetic ancestry cluster associated with self-reported Caucasian donors. The study was designed to test whether signatures of past pathogen exposure could be identified by cataloging public T cell receptors. Using immunosequencing, the study profiled T cell repertoires from about 620 subjects and related those repertoires to cytomegalovirus serostatus. Besides the first cohort of approximately 710 subjects, a separate validation cohort made up of over 100 different subjects was used. To predict cytomegalovirus infection status, the study brought together high-throughput TCR immunosequencing, statistical association of individual TCRs with disease status, and machine learning. A later analysis re-examined previously published TCR beta repertoires from 600 to 700 donors and added high-resolution HLA genotyping to investigate patterns of TCR occurrence. Rather than using new phenotypic data, the later analysis identified candidate immune exposures from TCR beta sequences and from how often those sequences occurred across donors. In an earlier analysis of 587 of the donors, high-throughput TCR beta sequencing was used to judge whether each TCR beta V gene segment behaved as functional or pseudogenic. Donor age, sex, ethnicity and CMV serostatus were compiled alongside the repertoire data. In a later genetic analysis, genome-wide SNP genotypes for 398 of the 666 donors were used, and that subset was treated as a discovery cohort. All discovery cohort repertoires had been generated using a single sequencing platform. HLA typing covered class I and class II loci at four-digit resolution. The number of donors typed differed by locus, with roughly 620-630 for A, B, C, DRB1 and DQB1, approximately 500 for DQA1, over 600 for DPA1, and some 450 for DPB1. Because of strong linkage in the cohort, five DR-DQ haplotypes were treated as single units for association and clustering. Across 398 genotyped donors of the cohort, an average of about 240,000 unique TCR beta nucleotide sequences per donor were sequenced, and around 20% of those sequences were non-productive.

Results the study describes overall, beyond this receptor: Because counts were too low, approximately 18 rarely observed V segments, including chromosome 9 orphons, were excluded from the earlier analysis of fewer than 650 of the donors. The 87-base-pair reads could not distinguish some IMGT-functional V segments, including TRBV6-2 and TRBV6-3, so those segments were excluded. Because HLA typing was unavailable for some donors at each locus, only the typed subset was used in association tests. In a later analysis, TCR association rates were found to vary across HLA loci, with the most associated TCRs seen for DRB1 alleles and the fewest for HLA-C alleles. An earlier analysis of approximately 600 of the donors showed that most TCR beta V segments appeared in productive rearrangements either about 90% or about 30% of the time, which broadly matched IMGT annotations. The study gave a list of 150 to 200 TCR beta chains associated with cytomegalovirus. Across donors, most TCR sequences were observed very rarely, whereas some public TCRs were present in many individuals. CMV serostatus was the only immune exposure information available for the cohort. The cohort was sequenced for TCR beta chains only, and without alpha or paired-chain data the features that could be detected were limited. An association between a missense DCLRE1C variant and V-gene and J-gene trimming of TCR beta chains was found in a later genetic analysis and replicated in an independent cohort. The classifier was reported to diagnose cytomegalovirus status with high specificity and sensitivity in both the original and validation cohorts. A later analysis reported that several top co-occurrence clusters appeared linked to parvovirus B19, influenza, CMV and Epstein-Barr virus. When HLA alleles, especially DR and DQ, strongly co-occurred, TCR associations were difficult to assign to individual alleles. A further reported finding was that TCR beta sequences accurately predicted the HLA-A and HLA-B alleles for most subjects in the first cohort. Correlated functional status among segregating V segments might reflect linkage disequilibrium, but an unknown experimental factor could not be ruled out. Roughly uniform sequencing depth across donors was assumed in presence/absence analyses, although this assumption may not hold. At a false discovery rate of 0.05, a later analysis linked under 20,000 TCR beta sequences to specific HLA alleles. In a later analysis, most CMV-associated TCR beta chains were found to appear HLA-restricted, with HLA associations seemingly driven largely by CMV exposure. The authors suggested that the approach could potentially be generalized to other disease states and immunological phenotypes. A few of the identified cytomegalovirus-associated TCR beta chains were confirmed in vitro to be specific for cytomegalovirus antigens. A group of highly shared sequence variants was considered likely to be a technical artifact of the sequencing pipeline. In a later analysis, HLA-associated TCR beta chains were found to be more clonally expanded and to have lower generation probabilities than equally common non-associated chains. In a later genetic analysis, fewer N-insertions in productive TCRs were reported among donors in an Asian-associated ancestry cluster than the roughly 700-donor mean.

Taken from the germline V gene, the CDR1 and CDR2 loops are MNHNS and SASEGT. The CDR3 covers 13 residues, taking in both the cysteine and the phenylalanine. The entry retains the CDR3 DNA only, 39 bases that are in frame from base 1. The junction carries 14 bases between V and J, which are trimmed by 8 bases and 4 bases respectively. The sequence was collected from a woman between 25 and 40 years old in good health and CMV-seropositive. Sequences were obtained from PBMCs. This sequence uses TRBV6-1 and TRBJ1-1; a confident D gene designation cannot be given. The CDR3 has the sequence CASSQSRGTEAFF. The nucleotide sequence is TGTGCCAGCTCCCAGTCGCGAGGCACTGAAGCTTTCTTT.